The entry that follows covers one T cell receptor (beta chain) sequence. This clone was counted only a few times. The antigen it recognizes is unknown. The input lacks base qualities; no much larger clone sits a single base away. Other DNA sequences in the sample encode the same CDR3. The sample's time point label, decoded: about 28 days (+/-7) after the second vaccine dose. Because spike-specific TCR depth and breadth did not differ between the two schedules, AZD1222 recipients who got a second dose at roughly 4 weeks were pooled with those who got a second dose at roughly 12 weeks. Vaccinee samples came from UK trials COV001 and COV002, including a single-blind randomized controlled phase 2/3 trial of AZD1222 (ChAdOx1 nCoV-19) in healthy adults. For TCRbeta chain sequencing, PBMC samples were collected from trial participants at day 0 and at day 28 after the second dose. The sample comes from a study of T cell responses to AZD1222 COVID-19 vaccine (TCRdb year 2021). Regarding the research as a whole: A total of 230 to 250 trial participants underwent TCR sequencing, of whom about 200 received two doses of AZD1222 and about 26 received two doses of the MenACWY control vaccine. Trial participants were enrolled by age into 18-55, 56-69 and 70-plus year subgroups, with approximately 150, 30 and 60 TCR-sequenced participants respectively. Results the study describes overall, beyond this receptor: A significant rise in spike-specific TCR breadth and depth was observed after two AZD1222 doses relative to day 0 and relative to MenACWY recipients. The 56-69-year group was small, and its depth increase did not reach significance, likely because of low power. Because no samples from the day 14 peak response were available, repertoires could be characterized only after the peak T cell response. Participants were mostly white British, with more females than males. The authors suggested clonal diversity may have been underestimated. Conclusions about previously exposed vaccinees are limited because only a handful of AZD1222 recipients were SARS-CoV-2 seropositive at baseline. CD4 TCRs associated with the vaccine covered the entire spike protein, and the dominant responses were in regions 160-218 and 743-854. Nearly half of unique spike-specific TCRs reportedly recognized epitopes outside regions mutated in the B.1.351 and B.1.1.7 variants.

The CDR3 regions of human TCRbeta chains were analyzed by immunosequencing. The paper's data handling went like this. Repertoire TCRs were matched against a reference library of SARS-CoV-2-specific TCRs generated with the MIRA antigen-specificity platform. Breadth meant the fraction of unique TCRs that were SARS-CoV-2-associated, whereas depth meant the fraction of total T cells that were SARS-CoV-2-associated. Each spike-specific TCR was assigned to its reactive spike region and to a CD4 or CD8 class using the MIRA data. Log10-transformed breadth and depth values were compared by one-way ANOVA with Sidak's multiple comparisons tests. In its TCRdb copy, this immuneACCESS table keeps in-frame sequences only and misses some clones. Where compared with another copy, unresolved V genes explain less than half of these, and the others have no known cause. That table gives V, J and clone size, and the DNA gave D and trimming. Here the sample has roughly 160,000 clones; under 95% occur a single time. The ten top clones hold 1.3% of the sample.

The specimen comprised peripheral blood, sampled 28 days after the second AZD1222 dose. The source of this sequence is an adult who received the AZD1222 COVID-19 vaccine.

The bases are TGTGCCAGCAGTGGACTAGCGGGGAGCACAGATACGCAGTATTTT. This gives the protein CASSGLAGSTDTQYF. The sequence joins TRBV6-4 to TRBJ2-3, with 11 bases in between that match TRBD2. Germline trimming amounts to 4 bases on V and 0 bases on J, with 0 as the count of junction bases outside the gene matches. For CDR1 and CDR2, the germline V gene lists MRHNA and SNTAGT. The CDR3 has 15 amino acids, counting the end cysteine and phenylalanine. The sequence is cut down to CDR3 DNA, 45 bases in frame from base 1.